A single sample is the source of the 11 T cell receptor beta chains below, sequenced in a study of shared clonotypes between healthy human individuals (TCRdb year 2020). Receptors were amplified or captured by the immunoSEQ multiplex PCR assay. TCRdb provides this immuneACCESS table in a form limited to in-frame rearrangements. Some clones are lacking; in checked studies, under half of them reflect an unresolved V gene, and why the rest are absent is not known. The sample includes about 490,000 clones, with less than 80% observed a single time. Over 9.5% of the sample rests with the top ten. Sequenced sample: PBMCs. The receptor set was obtained from a woman in her 40s in good health. Some clones in this sample may be carry-over from other donors' samples.

The CDR3 DNA follows: TGTGCCAGCAGTGACGGGGGGACCCCCACAGATACGCAGTATTTT. This gives the protein CASSDGGTPTDTQYF. The chain uses TRBV6-4 and TRBJ2-3; a possible D gene is TRBD2 (6 bases). The CDR3 runs to 15 residues. V was cut by 2 bases and J by 2 bases, with 11 bases left in between. Germline loops: CDR1 MRHNA, CDR2 SNTAGT.

The chain joins TRBV25-1 to TRBJ2-7; 7 bases align to TRBD1. Germline V CDR1 and CDR2: MGHDK, SYGVNS. The CDR3 has 16 residues. V lost 5 bases, J lost 5 bases, and 15 bases stayed unmatched. CDR3 region: CASSTLGATGKDEQYF. CDR3 nucleotides: TGTGCCAGCAGTACCCTTGGGGCGACAGGGAAGGACGAGCAGTACTTC.

This clone occurred a few times. The V and J genes are TRBV28 and TRBJ1-5; 7 bases are shared with TRBD1. The J segment lost 5 bases and the V segment lost 5 bases, leaving 6 bases of the junction unmatched. This CDR3 spans 14 amino acids. Germline V gives CDR1 MDHEN, CDR2 SYDVKM. DNA for the CDR3: TGTGCCAGCAGTCCAGGACAGGACCATCAGCCCCAGCATTTT. Its translation: CASSPGQDHQPQHF.

This clone has just one count. The gene calls are TRBV5-4 and TRBJ2-5, with no clear D. CDR1 is SGHNT, CDR2 YYREEE, per germline (reference sequence). This CDR3 spans 14 amino acids. Trimming cost V 3 bases and J 9 bases, with 18 bases left between them. CDR3 nucleotide sequence: TGTGCCAGCAGCTCGGCTAAAGAAGAGAATTCCCAGTACTTC. The encoded protein is CASSSAKEENSQYF.

The chain combines TRBV19 with TRBJ2-5; D may correspond to TRBD1 or TRBD2 (6 bases each). V was trimmed by 1 base and J by 0 bases, leaving 12 bases between them. The CDR3 runs to 16 residues. Germline V gives CDR1 LNHDA, CDR2 SQIVND (reference sequence). This CDR3 is CASSIGRRGYQETQYF. The DNA for the CDR3 is TGTGCCAGTAGTATAGGGCGGAGGGGGTACCAAGAGACCCAGTACTTC.

This chain connects TRBV7-9 to TRBJ2-7; TRBD1 or TRBD2 may be the D gene (5 bases each). Trimming took off 5 bases at V and 6 bases at J, with 17 bases between the two ends. Germline-derived CDR1 and CDR2 are SEHNR and FQNEAQ (reference sequence). The CDR3 sequence is 14 residues long. CDR3 residues: CASSDNSRGGEQYF. The CDR3 region has the DNA TGTGCCAGCAGCGACAACTCCCGGGGCGGCGAGCAGTACTTC.

The V gene is TRBV19, the J gene TRBJ2-3, with no clear D. Germline V gene data show CDR1 as LNHDA and CDR2 as SQIVND (reference sequence). The length of the CDR3 is 12 residues. Trimming shortened V by 4 bases and J by 2 bases, and 4 bases separated the two germline ends. The CDR3 loop reads CASSTFTDTQYF. CDR3 nucleotides: TGTGCCAGTAGTACCTTCACAGATACGCAGTATTTT.

This clone was picked up a small number of times. The chain couples TRBV4-2 to TRBJ2-1, with D unresolved. Looked up from germline, CDR1 is LGHNA and CDR2 is YNFKEQ. CDR3 length: 13 residues. Trimming shortened V by 1 base and J by 5 bases, and 6 bases separated the two germline ends. DNA of the CDR3: TGTGCCAGCAGCCAAGGGCTAAACAATGAGCAGTTCTTC. It encodes CASSQGLNNEQFF.

The gene calls are TRBV29-1 and TRBJ2-3, with 11 bases aligning to TRBD2. The CDR3 spans 17 residues. Germline V gene data show CDR1 as SQVTM and CDR2 as ANQGSEA. V dropped 0 bases and J dropped 3; count of bases not matched to a gene: 8. The CDR3 DNA reads as TGCAGCGTTGAAGACTCTCGACTAGCGGGAAAAACAGATACGCAGTATTTT. Protein: CSVEDSRLAGKTDTQYF.

Turning to this clone: At one end the junction does not follow the germline gene, possibly because of a read error. The genes are TRBV10-2 and TRBJ2-5; 12 bases are a match to TRBD2. CDR1 WSHSY and CDR2 SAAADI come from the germline V gene. The CDR3 sequence is 13 residues long. This CDR3 is CASRTSGGEAQYF. CDR3 nucleotide sequence: TGCGCCAGCAGGACTAGCGGGGGAGAGGCCCAGTACTTC.

CDR3 sequence reads: CASSSNPGQGSSYNEQFF. As DNA, the CDR3 is TGTGCCAGCAGTTCCAATCCCGGACAGGGCAGCTCCTACAATGAGCAGTTCTTC. The rearrangement joins TRBV28 to TRBJ2-1; 8 bases align to TRBD1. The CDR3 spans 18 residues. Germline V lookup: CDR1 MDHEN, CDR2 SYDVKM. After removal of 4 bases from V and 0 bases from J, the junction contained 11 bases not matched to a gene. Supplemented by reference TRBV28 and TRBJ2-1, the full variable domain reads DVKVTQSSRYLVKRTGEKVFLECVQDMDHENMFWYRQDPGLGLRLIYFSYDVKMKEKGDIPEGYSVSREKKERFSLILESASTNQTSMYLCASSSNPGQGSSYNEQFFGPGTRLTVL.